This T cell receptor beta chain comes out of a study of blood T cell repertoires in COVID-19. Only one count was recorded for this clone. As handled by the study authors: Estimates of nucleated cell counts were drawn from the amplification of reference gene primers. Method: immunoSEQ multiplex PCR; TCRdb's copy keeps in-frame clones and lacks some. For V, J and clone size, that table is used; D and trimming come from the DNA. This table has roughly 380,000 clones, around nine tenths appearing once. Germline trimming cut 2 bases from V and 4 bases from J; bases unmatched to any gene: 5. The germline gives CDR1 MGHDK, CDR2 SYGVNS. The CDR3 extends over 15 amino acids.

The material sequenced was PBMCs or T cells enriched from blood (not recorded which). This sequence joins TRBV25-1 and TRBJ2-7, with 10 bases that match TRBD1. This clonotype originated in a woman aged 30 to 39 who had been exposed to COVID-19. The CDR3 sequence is CASSEAGTGAYEQYF. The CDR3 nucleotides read TGTGCCAGCAGTGAAGCCGGGACAGGGGCTTACGAGCAGTACTTC.